The entry that follows covers one TCR beta chain sequence. Its antigen is currently unknown. Germline CDR1 is DFQATT and CDR2 is SNEGSKA (reference sequence). The CDR3 is made up of 12 amino acids. The ends lost 3 bases at V and 3 bases at J; junction bases unmatched: 2. Cells are PBMCs isolated from approximately 9.2 ml of fresh blood. Regions amplified from RNA transcripts were the TCR beta CDR3 regions. The HTBI primer set drove a first-round RT-PCR of the TCR CDR3. TCRdb processed the multiplex PCR reads anew with MiXCR; each CDR3 protein has one entry. The sample holds more than 250,000 distinct CDR3 sequences, over 12% seen once. The data were taken from a study of T cells in Graves' hyperthyroidism and ophthalmopathy. Study summary: Peripheral blood was drawn at first diagnosis, prior to all treatment.

Study-level results: Most thyroid clonotypes with frequency above 0.001 were detected in blood.

The chain joins TRBV20-1 to TRBJ2-7, with 7 nucleotides matching TRBD2. The sequence was obtained from a woman between 45 and 65 years old with Graves' hyperthyroidism that later progressed to Graves' ophthalmopathy. The sample was blood. The CDR3, as DNA: TGCAGTGCTAGCCGGACTAGCTACGAGCAGTACTTC. Translation gives CSASRTSYEQYF.